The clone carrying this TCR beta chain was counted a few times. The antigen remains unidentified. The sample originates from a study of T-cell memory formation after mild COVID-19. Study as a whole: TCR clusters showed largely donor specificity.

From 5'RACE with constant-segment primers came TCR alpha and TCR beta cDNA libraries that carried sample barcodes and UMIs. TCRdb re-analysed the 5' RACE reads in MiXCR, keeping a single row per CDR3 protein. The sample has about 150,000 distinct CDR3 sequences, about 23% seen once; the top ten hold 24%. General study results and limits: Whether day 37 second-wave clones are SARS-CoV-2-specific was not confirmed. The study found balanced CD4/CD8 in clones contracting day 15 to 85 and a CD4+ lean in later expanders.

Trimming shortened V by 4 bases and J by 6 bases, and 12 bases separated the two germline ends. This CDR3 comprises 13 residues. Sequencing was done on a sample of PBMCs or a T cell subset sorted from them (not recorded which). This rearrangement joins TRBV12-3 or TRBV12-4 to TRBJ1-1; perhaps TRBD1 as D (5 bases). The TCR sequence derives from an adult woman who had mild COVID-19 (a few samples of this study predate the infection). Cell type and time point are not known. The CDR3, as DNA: TGTGCCAGCAGTTCTTGGAGGGACGCTGAAGCTTTCTTT. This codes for CASSSWRDAEAFF.